This T cell receptor beta chain was found in a study of T cell repertoires in cytomegalovirus infection. MiXCR, applied by TCRdb to the reads, yields one record per CDR3 protein. The sample has 68,000 or so distinct CDR3 sequences, around 21% seen once. This clonotype was found many times. Its antigen remains unknown. This CDR3 spans 12 amino acids. Germline V gene sequence: CDR1 SGHTA, CDR2 FQGNSA. The V end was cut by 4 bases, the J end by 1 base, with 3 bases between. The TCR sequence derives from a human donor in good health (CMV status not recorded). Some clones in this sample may be carry-over from other donors' samples. Sequences were obtained from PBMCs, sequenced either directly or after in vitro stimulation (not recorded which). The V call is TRBV7-2, the J call TRBJ2-3; D is unclear. CDR3 bases: TGTGCCAGCAGCTCGGGCACAGATACGCAGTATTTT. Translated, it gives CASSSGTDTQYF.